This T cell receptor (beta chain) came from a study of blood T cell repertoires in COVID-19. About the study: Samples of COVID-19 (acute and convalescent) were obtained from the United States, Italy and Spain. From T cells, B-cell-depleted T cells, or PBMCs came the material, which was cDNA or gDNA.

This CDR3 spans 15 amino acids. Germline V gene sequence: CDR1 SEHNR, CDR2 FQNEAQ (reference sequence). V dropped 4 bases and J dropped 2 bases, with 13 bases sitting between them. In the original processing: Estimation of nucleated cell counts relied on the amplification of reference gene primers. The repertoire was sequenced with immunoSEQ multiplex PCR; TCRdb's copy has only in-frame clones and lacks some. D and trimming come from the DNA, and the V and J calls and clone size come from that table. The repertoire holds about 330,000 clones, with 85% as singletons. The V call is TRBV7-9, the J call TRBJ2-3; tentative D call: TRBD2 (6 bases). The TCR comes from a human donor in a cohort sampled during active COVID-19. Specimen: peripheral blood. CDR3 protein: CASSSVGGPTDTQYF. CDR3 DNA: TGTGCCAGCAGCTCTGTGGGGGGACCCACAGATACGCAGTATTTT.